The subject of this entry is one T cell receptor beta chain. Its binding antigen is unknown. No quality values exist for individual bases; no much larger clone is one base distant. The trial excluded patients who had a history of autoimmune disease or were on systemic immunosuppression. Peripheral blood for TCR sequencing was collected from all dose cohorts at baseline, on cycle 4 day 1, and on cycle 7 day 1. Samples were obtained from an open-label, multicenter, first-in-human phase I dose-escalation trial of ivuxolimab. The trial enrolled adults with locally advanced or metastatic head and neck squamous cell, hepatocellular, melanoma or renal cell carcinoma. Before TCR sequencing, CD4+ T cells and CD8+ T cells were sorted from peripheral blood as separate populations. The CDR3 holds 13 amino acids from the cysteine to the phenylalanine. Of all the DNA, just the CDR3 is kept, 39 bases in frame from base 1. V loses 4 bases of germline sequence and J loses 7 bases, and the interval between the two ends is 14 bases. Sequences SNHLY (CDR1) and FYNNEI (CDR2) are obtained from the germline V gene.

This entry belongs to a study of OX40 agonist ivuxolimab in advanced cancers. Background on the whole study: The costimulatory receptor OX40 (CD134) was targeted by ivuxolimab, a fully human IgG2 agonistic monoclonal antibody. Intravenous ivuxolimab was administered to patients every 2 weeks at six dose levels: 0.01, 0.1, 0.3, 1.5, 3 and 10 mg/kg. Of the roughly 50 dose-escalation patients, hepatocellular carcinoma was present in approximately 20, melanoma in roughly 15, renal cell carcinoma in 9 and head and neck cancer in 9. In the dose-escalation cohort, around 80% of patients were male, and the mean age was around 65 years with a range of roughly 23 to 79. Prior anti-PD-1, anti-PD-L1 or anti-CTLA-4 therapy was permitted, and about two fifths of dose-escalation patients had received checkpoint inhibitors. Three dose-escalation patients achieved partial responses, one with hepatocellular carcinoma and two with cutaneous melanoma. Peripheral TCRbeta sequencing was intended to test whether TCR sequence diversity was altered and clonal T-cell expansion was caused by ivuxolimab. The paper describes the monotherapy dose-escalation part (N of about 47 patients) of the phase I trial of ivuxolimab.

Genomic DNA was isolated from the sorted cells so that the TCRbeta CDR3 region could be sequenced. TCRbeta CDR3 regions were sequenced using the immunoSEQ Assay. The table was pulled from immuneACCESS by TCRdb, which kept in-frame rearrangements only. Such tables lose some clones; where checked, under half of the loss comes from unresolved V genes, and the rest has no known cause. Across this sample there are about 83,000 clones, with less than 85% seen only once. The ten largest clones take up about 7% of the sample. Study-wide findings and limitations: At doses of 0.1 to 3.0 mg/kg, clonal expansion of both CD4+ and CD8+ blood T cells was observed from baseline to week 6. After ivuxolimab, CD8+ T cells had more expanded clones than CD4+ T cells on average. In the 0.1-3.0 mg/kg groups, partial responders were among the patients with the lowest normalized peripheral clonal expansion, particularly in CD8+ T cells. Antigen specificity was not determined for the clonally expanded peripheral T cells. Low levels of normalized T-cell clonal expansion were also seen in some nonresponding patients.

The TCR originated in an adult with an advanced solid tumor such as melanoma, head and neck, liver or kidney cancer. The V and J segments used are TRBV2 and TRBJ2-7; the D gene cannot be resolved beyond TRBD1 or TRBD2, each matching 5 bases. The sequencing used CD4+ or CD8+ T cells sorted from blood, collected in a trial of the OX40 agonist ivuxolimab. The encoded CDR3 is CASSGGDAWEQYF. The nucleotide sequence is TGTGCCAGCAGTGGAGGGGACGCCTGGGAGCAGTACTTC.